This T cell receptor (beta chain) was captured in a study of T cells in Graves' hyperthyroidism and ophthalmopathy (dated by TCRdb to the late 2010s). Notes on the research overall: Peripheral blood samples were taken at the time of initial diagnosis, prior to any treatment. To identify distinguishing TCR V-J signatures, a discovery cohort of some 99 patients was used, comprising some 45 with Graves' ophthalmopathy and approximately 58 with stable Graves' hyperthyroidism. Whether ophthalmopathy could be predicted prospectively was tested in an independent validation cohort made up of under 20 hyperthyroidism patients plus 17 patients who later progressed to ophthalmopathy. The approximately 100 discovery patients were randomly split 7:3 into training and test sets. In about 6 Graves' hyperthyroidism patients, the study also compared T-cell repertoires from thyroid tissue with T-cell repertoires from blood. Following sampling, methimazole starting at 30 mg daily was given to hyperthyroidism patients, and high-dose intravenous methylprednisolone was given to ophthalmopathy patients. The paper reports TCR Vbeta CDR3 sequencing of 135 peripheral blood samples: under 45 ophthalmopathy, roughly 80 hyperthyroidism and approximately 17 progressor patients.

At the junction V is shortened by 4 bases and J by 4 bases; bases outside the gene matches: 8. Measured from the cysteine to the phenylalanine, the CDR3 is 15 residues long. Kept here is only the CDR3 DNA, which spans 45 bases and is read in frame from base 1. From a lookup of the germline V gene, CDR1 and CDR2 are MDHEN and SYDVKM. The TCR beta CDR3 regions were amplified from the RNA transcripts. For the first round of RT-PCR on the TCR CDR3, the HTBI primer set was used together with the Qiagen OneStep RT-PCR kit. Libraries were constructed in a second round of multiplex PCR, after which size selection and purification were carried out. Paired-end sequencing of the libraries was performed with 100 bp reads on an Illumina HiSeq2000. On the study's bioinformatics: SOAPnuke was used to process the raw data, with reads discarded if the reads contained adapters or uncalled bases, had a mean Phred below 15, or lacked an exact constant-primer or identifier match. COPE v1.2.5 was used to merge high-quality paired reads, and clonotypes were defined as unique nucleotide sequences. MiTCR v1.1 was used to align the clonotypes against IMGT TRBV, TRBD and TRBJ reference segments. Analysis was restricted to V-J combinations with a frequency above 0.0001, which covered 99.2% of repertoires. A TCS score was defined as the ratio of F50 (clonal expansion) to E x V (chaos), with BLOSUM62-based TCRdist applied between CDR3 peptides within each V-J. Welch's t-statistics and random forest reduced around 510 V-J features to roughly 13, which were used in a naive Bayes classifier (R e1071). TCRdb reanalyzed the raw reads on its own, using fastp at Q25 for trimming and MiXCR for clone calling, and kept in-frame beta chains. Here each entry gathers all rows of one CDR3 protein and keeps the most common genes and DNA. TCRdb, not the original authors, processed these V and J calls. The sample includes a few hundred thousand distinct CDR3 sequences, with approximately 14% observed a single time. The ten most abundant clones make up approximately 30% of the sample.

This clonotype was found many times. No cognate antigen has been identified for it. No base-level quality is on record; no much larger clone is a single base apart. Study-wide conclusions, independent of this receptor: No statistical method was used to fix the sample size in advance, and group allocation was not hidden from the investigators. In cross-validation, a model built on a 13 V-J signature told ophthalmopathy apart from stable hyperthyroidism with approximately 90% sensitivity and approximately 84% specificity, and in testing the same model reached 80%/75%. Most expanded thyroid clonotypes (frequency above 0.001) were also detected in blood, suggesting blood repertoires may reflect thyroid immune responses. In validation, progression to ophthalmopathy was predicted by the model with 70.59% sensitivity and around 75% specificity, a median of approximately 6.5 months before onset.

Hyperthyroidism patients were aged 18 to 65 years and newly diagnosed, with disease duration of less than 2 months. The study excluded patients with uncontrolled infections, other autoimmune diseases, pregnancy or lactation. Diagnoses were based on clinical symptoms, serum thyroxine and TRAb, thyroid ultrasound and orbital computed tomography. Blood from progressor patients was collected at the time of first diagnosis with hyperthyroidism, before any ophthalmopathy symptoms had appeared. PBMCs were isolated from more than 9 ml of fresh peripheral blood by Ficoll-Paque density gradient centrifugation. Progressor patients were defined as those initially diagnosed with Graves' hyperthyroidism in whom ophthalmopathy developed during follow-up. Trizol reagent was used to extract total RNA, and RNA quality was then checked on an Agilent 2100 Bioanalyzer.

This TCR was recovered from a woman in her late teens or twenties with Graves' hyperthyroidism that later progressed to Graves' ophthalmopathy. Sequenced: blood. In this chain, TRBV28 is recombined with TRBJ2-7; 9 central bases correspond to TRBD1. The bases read TGTGCCAGCAGTTCTCCCGGGACAGGGCATTACGAGCAGTACTTC. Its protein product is CASSSPGTGHYEQYF.